This TCR beta chain was retrieved from a study of a mutant IDH1 vaccine in newly diagnosed glioma (dated by TCRdb to the early 2020s). In the study overall: Vaccination began 4-6 weeks after radiotherapy alone, or alongside temozolomide cycles in the chemotherapy-containing groups. Of the approximately 33 patients who were treated, about 62% were male and approximately 38% were female, and the mean age was approximately 40 years. Before enrollment, most patients had been given radiochemotherapy with temozolomide as standard therapy, while the rest had received either radiotherapy alone or temozolomide alone. The week-35 safety follow-up took place at visit V12, and the week-47 end of study took place at visit V13. Peripheral blood was collected at six visits: V03 (baseline), V05, V07, V10, V12 and V13. For exploratory analyses, longitudinal TCRB deep sequencing was carried out in around 24 treated patients wherever samples were available. Study-level results and caveats: No apparent relationship was observed between pseudoprogression and alterations in the top peripheral T cell clonotypes detected by TCRB sequencing. Availability determined which PBMC samples were chosen for TCRB deep sequencing. The authors noted that analyses of patient blood samples could not be reproduced because of sample limitations. Immune responses induced by the vaccine were seen in 90% to 95% of patients across multiple MHC alleles.

Library creation used the immunoSEQ multiplex PCR assay. Rearranged TCR beta chain sequences were amplified using the hsTCRB Kit according to the manufacturer's protocol. Sequencing of TCRB libraries was carried out on an Illumina MiSeq. From the authors' description of their analysis: The proprietary platform of the kit vendor was used for demultiplexing, trimming and gene mapping. TCRdb carries this immuneACCESS record with in-frame sequences only. Its versions omit some clonotypes, under half of them owing to an unresolved V gene in the studies checked, with the rest unexplained. V, J and clone size reflect that table, while D and trimming were determined from the DNA. The table for this sample lists about 94,000 clones; just under 90% of them were counted only once. The biggest ten clones account for approximately 0.8% of the sample. Notes on this clone: There is no known antigen for this receptor. No base qualities exist here, and no much larger clone lies one base off it.

Taken from cysteine to phenylalanine, the CDR3 has 14 residues. CDR3 DNA is the only sequence kept; it has 42 bases, read in frame from the first base. V is shortened by 4 bases, J by 3 bases, and the region joining them spans 13 bases. Looking up the germline V gene yields CDR1 SGHVS and CDR2 FQNEAQ. The time point label on this specimen signifies: week 47, end of study. Every vaccine dose consisted of 300 ug of a 20-mer mutant IDH1 peptide in Montanide, administered subcutaneously together with topical imiquimod. Across visits V03 through V10, patients got a total of eight vaccinations, given in weeks 1, 3, 5, 7, 11, 15, 19 and 23. The donors had newly diagnosed IDH1-mutant astrocytomas of WHO grade 3 or 4 that showed loss of nuclear ATRX. The samples were drawn from NOA16, a multicentre, single-arm, open-label phase I trial in Germany that tested a mutant IDH1 peptide vaccine in humans for the first time. The DNeasy Blood and Tissue Kit was used to extract genomic DNA from EDTA blood for TCRB sequencing.

Here the sequenced sample was PBMCs, taken from a glioma patient whose treatment included an IDH1 peptide vaccine. The source of this sequence is a woman between 50 and 59 years old with glioma. Recombination linked TRBV7-8 to TRBJ2-7; TRBD2 is a weak D gene call, 5 bases matching. The nucleotide sequence reads as follows: TGTGCCAGCAGCTCAGCTAGCCCCTTCTACGAGCAGTACTTC. Translated, it gives CASSSASPFYEQYF. Full variable domain (CDR3 extended with the reference TRBV7-8 and TRBJ2-7 proteins): GAGVSQSPRYKVAKRGQDVALRCDPISGHVSLFWYQQALGQGPEFLTYFQNEAQLDKSGLPSDRFFAERPEGSVSTLKIQRTQQEDSAVYLCASSSASPFYEQYFGPGTRLTVT.